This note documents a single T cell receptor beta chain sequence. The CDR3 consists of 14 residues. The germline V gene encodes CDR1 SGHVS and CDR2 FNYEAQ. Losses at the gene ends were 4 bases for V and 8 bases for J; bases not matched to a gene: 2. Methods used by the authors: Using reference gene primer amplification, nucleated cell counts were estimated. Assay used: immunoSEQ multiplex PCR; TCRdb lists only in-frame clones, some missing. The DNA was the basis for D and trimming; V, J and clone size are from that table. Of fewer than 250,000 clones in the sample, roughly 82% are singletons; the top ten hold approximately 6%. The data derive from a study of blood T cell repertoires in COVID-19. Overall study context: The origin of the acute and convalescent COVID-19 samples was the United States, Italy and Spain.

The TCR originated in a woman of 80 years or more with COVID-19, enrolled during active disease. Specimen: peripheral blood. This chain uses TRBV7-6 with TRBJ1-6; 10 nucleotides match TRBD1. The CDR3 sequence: CASSWGTGDSPLHF. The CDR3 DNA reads TGTGCCAGCAGCTGGGGGACAGGGGATTCACCCCTCCACTTT.